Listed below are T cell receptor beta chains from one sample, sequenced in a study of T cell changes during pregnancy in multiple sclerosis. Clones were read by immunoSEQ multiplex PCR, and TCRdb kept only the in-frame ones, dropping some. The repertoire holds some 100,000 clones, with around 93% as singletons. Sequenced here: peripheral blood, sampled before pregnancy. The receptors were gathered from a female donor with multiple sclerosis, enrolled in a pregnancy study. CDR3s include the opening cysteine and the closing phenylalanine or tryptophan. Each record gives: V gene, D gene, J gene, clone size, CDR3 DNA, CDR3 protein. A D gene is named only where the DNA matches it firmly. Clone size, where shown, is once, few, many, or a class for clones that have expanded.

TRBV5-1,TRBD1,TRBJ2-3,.,TGCGCCAGCAGCTTCTCCCTCTTAGGGACAGCTTCTAGCACAGATACGCAGTATTTT,CASSFSLLGTASSTDTQYF
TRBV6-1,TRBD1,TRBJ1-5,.,TGTGCCAGTCTCGGACAGGGGGTAAGGGTTCAGCCCCAGCATTTT,CASLGQGVRVQPQHF
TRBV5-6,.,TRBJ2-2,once,TGTGCCAGCAGCTGGCGGATCGAGGCCACCGGGGAGCTGTTTTTT,CASSWRIEATGELFF
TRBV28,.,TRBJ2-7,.,TGTGCCAGCAGCACGTCACAGGGCGGCCGGTCCGAGCAGTACTTC,CASSTSQGGRSEQYF
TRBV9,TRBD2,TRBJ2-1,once,TGTGCCAGCAGCGTCCTAGCGGGATTGGGCAATGAGCAGTTCTTC,CASSVLAGLGNEQFF
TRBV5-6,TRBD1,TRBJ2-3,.,TGTGCCACCCGGACAGGGAACACAGATACGCAGTATTTT,CATRTGNTDTQYF
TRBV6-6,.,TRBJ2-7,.,TGTGCCAGCAGTTACTCTACCGGGAAGCCCCCCCCCGAGCAGTACTTC,CASSYSTGKPPPEQYF
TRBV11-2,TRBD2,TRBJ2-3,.,TGTGCCAGCAGCGAGCTAGCGGGAGATGTCACAGATACGCAGTATTTT,CASSELAGDVTDTQYF
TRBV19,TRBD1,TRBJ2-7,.,TGTGCCAGTAGCCACAGGGGGGACGAGCAGTACTTC,CASSHRGDEQYF
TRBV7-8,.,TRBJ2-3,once,TGTGCCAGCAGCCCCTTCCAGGGCCGCACAGATACGCAGTATTTT,CASSPFQGRTDTQYF
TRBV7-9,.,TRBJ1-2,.,TGTGCCAGCAGATCCGAAGGGGTTCCTGGCTACACCTTC,CASRSEGVPGYTF
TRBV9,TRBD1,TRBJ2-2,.,TGTGCCAGCAGCTGGACAGGGGGCGCGGATACCGGGGAGCTGTTTTTT,CASSWTGGADTGELFF
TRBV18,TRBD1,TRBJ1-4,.,TGTGCCAGCTCACCAAAGTGGACAGGGGCTAATGAAAAACTGTTTTTT,CASSPKWTGANEKLFF
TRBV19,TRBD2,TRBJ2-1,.,TGTGCCAGTAGTATACGGACTAGCGGCCTCAATGAGCAGTTCTTC,CASSIRTSGLNEQFF
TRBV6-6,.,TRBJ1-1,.,TGTGCCAGCAAACTGTATTTGAACACTGAAGCTTTCTTT,CASKLYLNTEAFF
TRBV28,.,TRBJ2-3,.,TGTGCCAGCAGTTTCCCCGCTGGAGGGGGCACAGATACGCAGTATTTT,CASSFPAGGGTDTQYF
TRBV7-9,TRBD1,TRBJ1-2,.,TGTGCCAGCAGCTTAGGTAGGGGGCAGAGTGGCTACACCTTC,CASSLGRGQSGYTF
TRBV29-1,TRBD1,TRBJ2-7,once,TGCAGCGTTGGACAGGGGAATTACGAGCAGTACTTC,CSVGQGNYEQYF
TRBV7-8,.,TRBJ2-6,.,TGTGCGGGGCGCGGGAAAACAACAGTCCTCCCTGGAGCCAACGTCCTGACTTTC,CAGRGKTTVLPGANVLTF
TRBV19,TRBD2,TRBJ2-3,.,TGTGCCAGTAGTATAGAGTTTCTCGGACTAGCGGAGGGGAGCACAGATACGCAGTATTTT,CASSIEFLGLAEGSTDTQYF
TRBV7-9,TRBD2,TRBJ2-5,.,TGTGCCAGCAGGGACGGACTAGCGAGCCAAGAGACCCAGTACTTC,CASRDGLASQETQYF
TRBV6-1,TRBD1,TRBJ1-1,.,TGTGCCAGCAGTGAGGACAGGGCTAACACTGAAGCTTTCTTT,CASSEDRANTEAFF
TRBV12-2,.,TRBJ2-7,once,TGTGCAAGTCGCTTAATGAGGGTGACAGGGTGTATAAGCGAGCAGTACTTC,CASRLMRVTGCISEQYF
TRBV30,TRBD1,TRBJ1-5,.,TGTGCCTGGAGTGATCAGGGGGGCAATCAGCCCCAGCATTTT,CAWSDQGGNQPQHF
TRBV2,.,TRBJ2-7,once,TGTGCCAGCAGTGACGGGCAGGGCTACGAGCAGTACTTC,CASSDGQGYEQYF
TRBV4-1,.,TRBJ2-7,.,TGCGCCAGCAGCCTAGGAGAGGAGCAGTACTTC,CASSLGEEQYF
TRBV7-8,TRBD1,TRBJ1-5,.,TGTGCCAGCAGCTCCGGGACAGGGTTTTTTAGCAATCAGCCCCAGCATTTT,CASSSGTGFFSNQPQHF
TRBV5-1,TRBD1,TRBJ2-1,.,TGCGCCAGCAGCTTGGGACAGGGGGCGCGAAATGAGCAGTTCTTC,CASSLGQGARNEQFF
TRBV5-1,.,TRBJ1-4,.,TGCGCCAGCAGCTTGACAGGGATGAGAGAGGTTAATGAAAAACTGTTTTTT,CASSLTGMREVNEKLFF
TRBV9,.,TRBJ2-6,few,TGTGCCAGCAGCCTTTATGGCAGTGGGGCCAACGTCCTGACTTTC,CASSLYGSGANVLTF
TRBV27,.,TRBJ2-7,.,TGTGCCAGCAGCGGTACGGAGGACTACGAGCAGTACTTC,CASSGTEDYEQYF
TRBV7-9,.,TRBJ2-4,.,TGTGCCAGCAGCTTAGCGCTACCAGCCAAAAACATTCAGTACTTC,CASSLALPAKNIQYF
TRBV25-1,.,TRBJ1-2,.,TGTGCCAGCAGTTTACTGAACTATGGCTACACCTTC,CASSLLNYGYTF
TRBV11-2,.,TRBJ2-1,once,TGTGCCAGCAGCGCCACCTCCCGGGTACGGGCCTACAATGAGCAGTTCTTC,CASSATSRVRAYNEQFF
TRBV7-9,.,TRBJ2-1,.,TGTGCCAGCAGCTCCCTGGGGGCTAACCACAATGAGCAGTTCTTC,CASSSLGANHNEQFF
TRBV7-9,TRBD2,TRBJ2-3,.,TGTGCCAGCAGCTTTTGGACTAGCGGGAGAGCAGATACGCAGTATTTT,CASSFWTSGRADTQYF
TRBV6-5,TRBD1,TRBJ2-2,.,TGTGCCAGCAGTTCCGGGACAGCGCGTACCGGGGAGCTGTTTTTT,CASSSGTARTGELFF
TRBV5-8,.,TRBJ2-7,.,TGTGCCAGCAGAGTAGACCGGGGCCAAGGGGGCGAGCAGTACTTC,CASRVDRGQGGEQYF
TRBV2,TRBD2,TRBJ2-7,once,TGTGCCAGCAGTGCTGGGAGGGGACTCGAGCAGTACTTC,CASSAGRGLEQYF
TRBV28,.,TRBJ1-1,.,TGTGCCAGTGTGAAAGGAGCGGGCACTGAAGCTTTCTTT,CASVKGAGTEAFF
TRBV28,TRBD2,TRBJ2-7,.,TGTGCCAGCAGTCCATCGTTGGGACTAGCGGGAGTATACGAGCAGTACTTC,CASSPSLGLAGVYEQYF
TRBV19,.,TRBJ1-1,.,TGTGCCAGTAGTATTGAAAAAGGGGGAAGGATTAGGCGCACTGAAGCTTTCTTT,CASSIEKGGRIRRTEAFF
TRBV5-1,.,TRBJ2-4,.,TGCGCCAGCAGCTTGGCGGGGGTTGTAAACATTCAGTACTTC,CASSLAGVVNIQYF
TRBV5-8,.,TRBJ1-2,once,TGTGCCAGCAGCCGGACAGTCTATGGCTACACCTTC,CASSRTVYGYTF
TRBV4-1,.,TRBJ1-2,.,TGCGCCAGCAGCCACCAAACGAGCTATGGCTACACCTTC,CASSHQTSYGYTF
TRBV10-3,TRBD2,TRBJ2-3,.,TGTGCCATCAGTGAAAGGGGAGGGAAAGATACGCAGTATTTT,CAISERGGKDTQYF